This T cell receptor beta chain was documented in a study of T cells after yellow fever vaccination. In the study overall: Fractions low in cell number were prepared with SMART-Seq v4 Ultra Low Input.

This clonotype was counted a few times. One end of the junction fails to match germline, which may point to a read error. TCRdb analysed the 5' RACE reads with MiXCR anew, one entry per CDR3 protein. The data show over 45,000 distinct CDR3 sequences, with approximately 6% seen just once and roughly 30% held by the top ten. This TCR came from a man aged 18 to 30 who received the YFV17D yellow fever vaccine. The source was PBMCs, either bulk or a sorted T-cell subset (CD4+, CD8+, memory, or dextramer-sorted; not recorded which), collected on the day of the yellow fever booster vaccination.

The CDR3 loop is CASSLALGLAASVNF. Written as DNA, the CDR3 is TGTGCCAGCAGCTTAGCGCTAGGACTAGCGGCCTCTGTGAACTTC. V is TRBV7-2 and J is TRBJ2-5, with 10 nucleotides matching TRBD2. CDR1 SGHTA and CDR2 FQGNSA come from the germline V gene. The CDR3 extends over 15 amino acids.